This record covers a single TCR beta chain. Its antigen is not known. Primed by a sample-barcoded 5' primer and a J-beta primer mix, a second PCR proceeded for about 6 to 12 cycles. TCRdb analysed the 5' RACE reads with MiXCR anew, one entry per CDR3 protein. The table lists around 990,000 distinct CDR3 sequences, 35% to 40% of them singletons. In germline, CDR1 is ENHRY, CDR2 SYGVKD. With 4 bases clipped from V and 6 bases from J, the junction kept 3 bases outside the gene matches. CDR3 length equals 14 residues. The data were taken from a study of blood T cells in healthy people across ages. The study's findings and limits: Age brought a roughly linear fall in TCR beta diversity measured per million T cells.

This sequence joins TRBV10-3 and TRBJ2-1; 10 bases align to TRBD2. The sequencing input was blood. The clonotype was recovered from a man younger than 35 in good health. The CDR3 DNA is TGTGCCATCAGTGCAAGCGGGGGGGCCAATGAGCAGTTCTTC. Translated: CAISASGGANEQFF.